These 25 T cell receptor beta chains came from one sample sequenced in a study of cytomegalovirus exposure and HLA in healthy donors. TCRdb's table, derived via immunoSEQ multiplex PCR, lists solely in-frame clones and lacks some. This sample has some 120,000 clones; 85% to 90% occur once, and the top ten carry approximately 2%. Source material: PBMCs. The receptor source for this set is a woman aged 25 to 39 in good health and CMV-seronegative.

This chain links TRBV9 with TRBJ2-7, with D possibly TRBD1 on 6 matching bases. Trimming removed 5 bases at V and 2 bases at J, with 20 bases between. The CDR3 length is 16 residues. CDR1 is SGDLS, CDR2 YYNGEE, per germline. This CDR3 is CASSAQDRRSTYEQYF. DNA of the CDR3: TGTGCCAGCAGTGCCCAGGACAGACGCTCAACCTACGAGCAGTACTTC.

This clone was seen a single time. The gene calls are TRBV6-6 and TRBJ2-2, with D uncertain. The CDR3 length is 12 residues. CDR1 and CDR2 from the germline V gene are MNHNY and SVGAGI (reference sequence). With 5 bases removed from V and 7 bases from J, the gap between germline ends came to 8 bases. CDR3 coding DNA: TGTGCCAGCAGTCTACCCGGCGGGGAGCTGTTTTTT. Protein product: CASSLPGGELFF.

The chain has TRBV5-3 and TRBJ1-1; no firm D call. TRBV5-3 is sorted into the ORF group, with uncertain function. V lost 2 bases and J 6 bases, leaving 17 bases between the germline ends. This CDR3 region has 15 residues. The CDR3 loop reads CARSFVRPAEAEAFF. CDR3 bases: TGTGCCAGAAGCTTTGTTAGGCCAGCAGAGGCTGAAGCTTTCTTT.

This clone turned up a few times. The identical CDR3 is also encoded by other nucleotide sequences in the sample. The chain carries TRBV18 and TRBJ1-2, with D perhaps TRBD1 (6 bases). Germline V gene lookup returns CDR1 KGHSH and CDR2 LQKENI. There are 13 residues in the CDR3. Trimming removed 1 base from V and 3 bases from J, with 6 bases in between. The CDR3, as DNA: TGTGCCAGCTCACCACAGGGGGACTATGGCTACACCTTC. As protein: CASSPQGDYGYTF.

The rearrangement joins TRBV11-3 to TRBJ2-7, with TRBD1 matching 11 bases. Trimming at V came to 3 bases and at J to 4 bases, leaving 5 bases not matched to a gene. The CDR3 is 15 residues long. Per germline, CDR1 SGHNT and CDR2 YENEEA. CDR3 amino acids: CASSFRDRGLYEQYF. CDR3 in DNA: TGTGCCAGCAGCTTTAGGGACAGGGGGTTATACGAGCAGTACTTC. Supplemented by reference TRBV11-3 and TRBJ2-7, the full variable domain reads EAGVVQSPRYKIIEKKQPVAFWCNPISGHNTLYWYLQNLGQGPELLIRYENEEAVDDSQLPKDRFSAERLKGVDSTLKIQPAELGDSAVYLCASSFRDRGLYEQYFGPGTRLTVT.

This clone is a singleton in its sample. The chain uses TRBV7-2 and TRBJ1-6; TRBD1 matches 8 bases. J gave up 6 bases and V 6 bases, and 7 bases lay outside the gene matches. This CDR3 has 15 residues. Germline CDR1 SGHTA, CDR2 FQGNSA. Here the CDR3 reads CASRRTGNFNSPLHF. For the CDR3, the DNA is TGTGCCAGCAGACGGACAGGGAATTTTAATTCACCCCTCCACTTT.

This chain joins TRBV19 and TRBJ2-7; 8 bases agree with TRBD1. The CDR3 totals 13 residues. V shed 11 bases and J 1 base; nucleotides not matched to a gene: 7. The V gene's germline CDR1 is LNHDA and CDR2 SQIVND (reference sequence). The DNA for the CDR3 is TGTGCCTCCGGGACAGGATTTTCCTACGAGCAGTACTTC. It encodes CASGTGFSYEQYF. Full variable domain (missing parts from reference TRBV19 and TRBJ2-7): DGGITQSPKYLFRKEGQNVTLSCEQNLNHDAMYWYRQDPGQGLRLIYYSQIVNDFQKGDIAEGYSVSREKKESFPLTVTSAQKNPTAFYLCASGTGFSYEQYFGPGTRLTVT.

This clone was observed a single time. Germline is not matched at one junction end, which may reflect a read error. The V call is TRBV7-7, the J call TRBJ2-3; D gene ambiguous. Germline CDR1 reads SSHAT; CDR2 reads FNYEAQ (reference sequence). The CDR3 is made up of 11 amino acids. CDR3 nucleotides: TGTGCTAGCATCGTCACAGATACGCAGTATTTT. Its translation: CASIVTDTQYF.

V and J are TRBV30 and TRBJ1-5; D remains ambiguous. Trimming took off 3 bases at V and 5 bases at J, with 11 bases between the two ends. The CDR3 has 13 residues. Germline CDR1 and CDR2: GTSNPN and SVGIG (reference sequence). This chain's CDR3 is CAWRAKGDQPQHF. The CDR3 coding sequence is TGTGCCTGGAGAGCCAAGGGAGATCAGCCCCAGCATTTT.

This clone was counted a single time. The rearrangement joins TRBV5-4 to TRBJ1-6; 8 bases agree with TRBD1. V trimming: 6 bases; J trimming: 9 bases; junction bases outside the gene matches: 17. There are 17 residues in the CDR3. The germline V gene encodes CDR1 SGHNT and CDR2 YYREEE (reference sequence). This CDR3 is CASTHDPRDRSASPLHF. The CDR3, as DNA: TGTGCCAGCACCCATGACCCCCGGGACAGGAGCGCTTCACCCCTCCACTTT.

This clone came up a few times. The chain uses TRBV6-5 and TRBJ1-2; 10 nucleotides line up with TRBD1. This CDR3 spans 14 amino acids. After removal of 6 bases from V and 8 bases from J, the junction contained 9 bases not matched to a gene. The germline V gene has CDR1 MNHEY and CDR2 SVGAGI. CDR3 in DNA: TGTGCCAGCAGGGATACCGGGACAGGGGACGGCTACACCTTC. Protein: CASRDTGTGDGYTF.

The chain couples TRBV2 to TRBJ2-7; D may be TRBD2 (6 bases). The germline V gene encodes CDR1 SNHLY and CDR2 FYNNEI. The V end lost 8 bases, the J end lost 0 bases, and 8 bases lay between the germline ends. The CDR3 is 12 residues long. The CDR3 DNA follows: TGTGCCAGCGGGGGGAGCTCCTACGAGCAGTACTTC. This gives the protein CASGGSSYEQYF.

This sequence joins TRBV6-5 and TRBJ2-3, with a possible D match to TRBD2 (7 bases). The CDR3 sequence is 15 residues long. V lost 4 bases and J lost 6, with 17 bases in between. CDR1 and CDR2 (germline): MNHEY, SVGAGI. CDR3 sequence: CASSSWGGAEDTQYF. DNA of the CDR3: TGTGCCAGCAGTTCGTGGGGGGGGGCCGAGGATACGCAGTATTTT.

This rearrangement joins TRBV10-3 to TRBJ1-1, with 8 bases aligning to TRBD1. The CDR3 runs 16 residues. CDR1 is ENHRY and CDR2 is SYGVKD in the germline V gene. Trimming cost V 5 bases and J 0 bases; bases outside gene matches: 8. CDR3 nucleotides: TGTGCCATCAGTTCCCCCGGGACAGGTTTGAACACTGAAGCTTTCTTT. Translated: CAISSPGTGLNTEAFF.

This sequence joins TRBV14 and TRBJ1-2; the D is unclear. CDR3 length equals 14 residues. V dropped 1 base and J dropped 8 bases, with 14 bases sitting between them. CDR1 is SGHDN and CDR2 is FVKESK in the germline V gene. In DNA form, the CDR3 reads TGTGCCAGCAGCCAAGTGGGAGGAAGGTACGGCTACACCTTC. Its translation: CASSQVGGRYGYTF.

This chain links TRBV15 with TRBJ1-3; no firm D call. The CDR3 covers 16 residues. Germline loops: CDR1 LNHNV, CDR2 YYDKDF (reference sequence). V lost 0 bases, J lost 0 bases, and 9 bases lay in between. The CDR3 DNA follows: TGTGCCACCAGCAGAGATTATTCCTCCTCTGGAAACACCATATATTTT. Translation gives CATSRDYSSSGNTIYF.

The chain employs TRBV12-2 and TRBJ2-3; the table assigns TRBD1, which was not confirmed against the DNA. TRBV12-2 corresponds to a pseudogene. The CDR3 has 18 amino acids. The CDR3 DNA sequence: TGTGCAAGTCGCCCCCCGGGGACGGGGACAAGGGTTAAAGATACGCAGTATTTT. Its protein is CASRPPGTGTRVKDTQYF.

The V call is TRBV30, the J call TRBJ2-5; D not resolved. V lost 0 bases and J lost 5, with 4 bases in between. Germline V gene lookup returns CDR1 GTSNPN and CDR2 SVGIG (reference sequence). CDR3 length: 11 amino acids. This CDR3 is CAWSVSETQYF. CDR3 sequence (DNA): TGTGCCTGGAGTGTGTCGGAGACCCAGTACTTC.

This chain joins TRBV23-1 and TRBJ1-5; D not certain. TRBV23-1 is identified as an open reading frame with a role that is uncertain. This CDR3 contains 14 residues. Trimming cost V 1 base and J 6 bases, with 10 bases left between them. Written as DNA, the CDR3 is TGCGCCAGCAGTCAATATCACGGAGGTCAGCCCCAGCATTTT. Its protein is CASSQYHGGQPQHF.

The V and J genes are TRBV9 and TRBJ2-5, with D perhaps TRBD2 (6 bases). V was trimmed by 0 bases and J by 4 bases, leaving 13 bases between them. CDR3 size: 15 residues. Germline V gives CDR1 SGDLS, CDR2 YYNGEE. The CDR3 region is CASSVDWRDGETQYF. Here the CDR3 DNA reads TGTGCCAGCAGCGTAGATTGGAGGGACGGAGAGACCCAGTACTTC.

This clone has a single count. V gene TRBV7-9 combines with J gene TRBJ2-3; D is ambiguous. Germline CDR1 reads SEHNR; CDR2 reads FQNEAQ (reference sequence). Trimming pared 5 bases from V and 2 bases from J, leaving 14 bases between. This CDR3 is built from 15 residues. The CDR3 nucleotides are TGTGCCAGCAGCCCCGCCGGAGAAACCACAGATACGCAGTATTTT. This codes for CASSPAGETTDTQYF.

The chain joins TRBV19 to TRBJ1-4, with TRBD1 matching 8 bases. CDR1 is LNHDA, CDR2 SQIVND, per germline (reference sequence). Germline trimming cut 5 bases from V and 2 bases from J; bases unmatched to any gene: 4. This CDR3 comprises 15 residues. As DNA, the CDR3 is TGTGCCAGTAGTCCCGGACAGGGCACTAATGAAAAACTGTTTTTT. Amino acid sequence: CASSPGQGTNEKLFF.

The J gene is TRBJ2-7, the V gene TRBV30; 7 bases map to TRBD1. The ends lost 1 base at V and 3 bases at J; junction bases unmatched: 6. This CDR3 has 14 residues. The germline V gene has CDR1 GTSNPN and CDR2 SVGIG (reference sequence). CDR3 loop: CAWSGADRYYEQYF. Written as DNA, the CDR3 is TGTGCCTGGAGTGGAGCGGACAGGTACTACGAGCAGTACTTC.

The chain carries TRBV9 and TRBJ2-3, with 9 bases matching TRBD1. The germline V gene has CDR1 SGDLS and CDR2 YYNGEE. The J segment lost 3 bases and the V segment lost 2 bases, leaving 7 bases of the junction unmatched. This CDR3 has 16 residues. The CDR3 here is CASSVGGTGMTDTQYF. For the CDR3, the DNA is TGTGCCAGCAGCGTTGGTGGGACAGGGATGACAGATACGCAGTATTTT.

This clone has just a few counts. The rearrangement uses TRBV2 and TRBJ1-2; the D gene is possibly TRBD1 (5 bases). CDR1 SNHLY and CDR2 FYNNEI come from the germline V gene. The CDR3 has 13 amino acids. The ends were cut back, 7 bases at V and 7 bases at J, with 16 bases in the middle. This chain's CDR3 is CASMGRASSGYTF. CDR3 DNA sequence: TGTGCCAGCATGGGCAGGGCTTCCTCTGGCTACACCTTC.